The rows below give T cell receptor beta chains drawn from one sample of a study of T cells in localized non-small cell lung cancer. Some clones are missing from TCRdb's copy, which holds only in-frame ones; the method was immunoSEQ multiplex PCR. The table records roughly 70,000 clones, roughly nine tenths of them present only once. The sample here was peripheral blood, taken before any cancer treatment. Source of these receptors: a male donor at least 60 years old with stage III squamous cell lung carcinoma. CDR3s include the opening cysteine and the closing phenylalanine or tryptophan. Fields, in order: clone size, D gene, V gene, J gene, CDR3 protein, CDR3 DNA. D genes are given only for firm matches. Size is omitted from some rows. Given values are once, few, many or a class for expanded clones.

clone_size: -
d_call: TRBD1
v_call: TRBV6-6
j_call: TRBJ1-1
cdr3_aa: CASSPSRDRAPQAFF
cdr3_nt: TGTGCCAGCAGTCCGTCCCGGGACAGGGCCCCACAAGCTTTCTTT

clone_size: -
d_call: -
v_call: TRBV19
j_call: TRBJ2-2
cdr3_aa: CASSMYRNTGELFF
cdr3_nt: TGTGCCAGTAGTATGTACCGGAACACCGGGGAGCTGTTTTTT

clone_size: -
d_call: -
v_call: TRBV5-1
j_call: TRBJ2-3
cdr3_aa: CASSLAPGSGTDTQYF
cdr3_nt: TGCGCCAGCAGCTTGGCACCGGGGTCGGGCACAGATACGCAGTATTTT

clone_size: -
d_call: -
v_call: TRBV19
j_call: TRBJ1-1
cdr3_aa: CASSIWGAPTEAFF
cdr3_nt: TGTGCCAGTAGTATATGGGGGGCGCCCACTGAAGCTTTCTTT

clone_size: -
d_call: -
v_call: TRBV7-8
j_call: TRBJ1-5
cdr3_aa: CASSLAAGSNQPQHF
cdr3_nt: TGTGCCAGCAGCTTAGCGGCTGGCAGTAATCAGCCCCAGCATTTT

clone_size: -
d_call: -
v_call: TRBV7-2
j_call: TRBJ2-1
cdr3_aa: CASSLFHQTYNEQFF
cdr3_nt: TGTGCCAGCAGCTTATTCCACCAAACCTACAATGAGCAGTTCTTC

clone_size: -
d_call: -
v_call: TRBV18
j_call: TRBJ1-2
cdr3_aa: CASSPSGRSVYGYTF
cdr3_nt: TGTGCCAGCTCACCATCTGGTAGATCGGTATATGGCTACACCTTC

clone_size: -
d_call: TRBD2
v_call: TRBV6-5
j_call: TRBJ2-3
cdr3_aa: CASGLAGSTDTQYF
cdr3_nt: TGTGCCAGCGGACTAGCGGGGAGCACAGATACGCAGTATTTT

clone_size: many
d_call: -
v_call: TRBV5-1
j_call: TRBJ2-2
cdr3_aa: CASSLGGGTGELFF
cdr3_nt: TGCGCCAGCAGCTTAGGTGGGGGTACCGGGGAGCTGTTTTTT

clone_size: -
d_call: -
v_call: TRBV29-1
j_call: TRBJ2-7
cdr3_aa: CSVRGGTPYEQYF
cdr3_nt: TGCAGCGTTCGAGGGGGTACCCCCTACGAGCAGTACTTC

clone_size: -
d_call: TRBD2
v_call: TRBV4-2
j_call: TRBJ2-2
cdr3_aa: CASSQGGRLAGTGELFF
cdr3_nt: TGTGCCAGCAGCCAAGGGGGGCGACTAGCGGGCACCGGGGAGCTGTTTTTT

clone_size: -
d_call: TRBD1
v_call: TRBV4-3
j_call: TRBJ1-2
cdr3_aa: CASSQRQGGVYGYTF
cdr3_nt: TGCGCCTCCAGCCAACGGCAGGGGGGAGTCTATGGCTACACCTTC

clone_size: -
d_call: -
v_call: TRBV10-3
j_call: TRBJ2-3
cdr3_aa: CAISESKGDTDTQYF
cdr3_nt: TGTGCCATCAGTGAGTCAAAGGGGGACACAGATACGCAGTATTTT

clone_size: once
d_call: TRBD1
v_call: TRBV5-5
j_call: TRBJ1-2
cdr3_aa: CASSLGGQGRNYGYTF
cdr3_nt: TGTGCCAGCAGCTTGGGGGGACAGGGTCGCAACTATGGCTACACCTTC

clone_size: -
d_call: TRBD1
v_call: TRBV2
j_call: TRBJ1-6
cdr3_aa: CASSKGQATYNSPLHF
cdr3_nt: TGTGCCAGCAGTAAGGGACAGGCGACCTATAATTCACCCCTCCACTTT

clone_size: -
d_call: TRBD2
v_call: TRBV9
j_call: TRBJ2-4
cdr3_aa: CASAGGSENIQYF
cdr3_nt: TGTGCCAGCGCCGGGGGGTCCGAAAACATTCAGTACTTC

clone_size: -
d_call: TRBD2
v_call: TRBV11-2
j_call: TRBJ2-2
cdr3_aa: CASSLNQRGRGGELFF
cdr3_nt: TGTGCCAGCAGCTTAAATCAGCGGGGTCGGGGCGGGGAGCTGTTTTTT

clone_size: -
d_call: TRBD1
v_call: TRBV6-5
j_call: TRBJ2-7
cdr3_aa: CASSRGRREQYF
cdr3_nt: TGTGCCAGCAGCAGGGGGCGCCGCGAGCAGTACTTC

clone_size: few
d_call: -
v_call: TRBV5-1
j_call: TRBJ1-2
cdr3_aa: CASRDGTDYGYTF
cdr3_nt: TGCGCCAGCAGGGACGGGACGGACTATGGCTACACCTTC

clone_size: -
d_call: -
v_call: TRBV23-1
j_call: TRBJ1-2
cdr3_aa: CASSPPPQFDGYTF
cdr3_nt: TGCGCCAGCAGTCCGCCTCCTCAGTTTGACGGCTACACCTTC

clone_size: -
d_call: -
v_call: TRBV10-3
j_call: TRBJ2-3
cdr3_aa: CAISESRISTDTQYF
cdr3_nt: TGTGCCATCAGTGAGTCCCGGATTAGCACAGATACGCAGTATTTT

clone_size: -
d_call: -
v_call: TRBV19
j_call: TRBJ1-6
cdr3_aa: CASSWDTGTSPLHF
cdr3_nt: TGTGCCTCCTCTTGGGATACAGGGACCTCACCCCTCCACTTT